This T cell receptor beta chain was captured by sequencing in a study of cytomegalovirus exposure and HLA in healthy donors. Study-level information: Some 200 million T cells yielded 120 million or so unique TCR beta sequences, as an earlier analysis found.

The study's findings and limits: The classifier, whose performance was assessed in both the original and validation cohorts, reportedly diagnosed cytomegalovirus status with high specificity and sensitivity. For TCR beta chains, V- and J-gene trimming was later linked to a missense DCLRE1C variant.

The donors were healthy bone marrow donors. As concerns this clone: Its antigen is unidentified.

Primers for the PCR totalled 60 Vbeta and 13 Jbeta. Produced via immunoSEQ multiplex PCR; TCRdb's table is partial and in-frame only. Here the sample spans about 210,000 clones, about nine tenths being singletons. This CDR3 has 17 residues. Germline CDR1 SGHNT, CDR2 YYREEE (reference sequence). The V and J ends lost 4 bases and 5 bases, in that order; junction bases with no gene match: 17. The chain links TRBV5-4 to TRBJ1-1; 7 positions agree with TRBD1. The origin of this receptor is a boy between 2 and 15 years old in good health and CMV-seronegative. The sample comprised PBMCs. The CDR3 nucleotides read TGTGCCAGCAGCGGAATAACAGGGGAAAGGGAGAGGACTGAAGCTTTCTTT. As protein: CASSGITGERERTEAFF.